A selection of T cell receptor beta chains follows, all from one sample in a study of OX40 agonist ivuxolimab in advanced cancers. Method: immunoSEQ multiplex PCR; TCRdb's copy keeps in-frame clones and lacks some. The sample gives fewer than 65,000 clones, 87% of which show up once; 0.3% to 0.35% is in the top ten. The specimen was CD4+ or CD8+ T cells sorted from blood, collected in a trial of the OX40 agonist ivuxolimab. All receptors derive from an adult with an advanced solid tumor such as melanoma, head and neck, liver or kidney cancer. CDR3s include the opening cysteine and the closing phenylalanine or tryptophan. Each record gives: J gene, V gene, clone size, D gene, CDR3 DNA, CDR3 protein. A D gene is named only where the DNA matches it firmly. Some rows have no size entry. The others give once, few or many, or a class for an expanded clone.

TRBJ1-2 TRBV5-1 . . TGCGCCAGCAGGGAGGGGAACTATGGCTACACCTTC CASREGNYGYTF
TRBJ1-4 TRBV7-9 . TRBD1 TGTGCCAGCAGCGCTGGGACAGGAGTCACTAATGAAAAACTGTTTTTT CASSAGTGVTNEKLFF
TRBJ1-2 TRBV2 . . TGTGCCAGCAGAGTTTCCGTAGCAGGTGGCTACACCTTC CASRVSVAGGYTF
TRBJ2-7 TRBV30 . . TGTGCCTGGAGTGCCCTGGGCGAGCAGTACTTC CAWSALGEQYF
TRBJ2-3 TRBV11-2 . . TGTGCCAGCAGCTCCCGCACAGATACGCAGTATTTT CASSSRTDTQYF
TRBJ2-1 TRBV27 . . TGTGCCAGCAGTTTAGGGCAGGATTACAATGAGCAGTTCTTC CASSLGQDYNEQFF
TRBJ1-1 TRBV27 . . TGTGCCAGCAGTGCCAGCAGGGGTGTGGGTGAAGCTTTCTTT CASSASRGVGEAFF
TRBJ2-3 TRBV16 . . TGTGCAAGGGGGGATACGCAGTATTTT CARGDTQYF
TRBJ2-3 TRBV18 . . TGTGCCAGCTCACCCTTGGGGACGGATACGCAGTATTTT CASSPLGTDTQYF
TRBJ2-3 TRBV6-1 . TRBD2 TGTGCCAGCAGTTCTGCGGGGGTAATAACAGATACGCAGTATTTT CASSSAGVITDTQYF
TRBJ2-3 TRBV4-1 few TRBD2 TGCGCCAGCAGCCAAGGAGGACTAGCGGGGGCGAGCACAGATACGCAGTATTTT CASSQGGLAGASTDTQYF
TRBJ1-2 TRBV2 . TRBD1 TGTGCCAGCAGTGAAGTTGAGTCAGGGGGCTCTGGCTACACCTTC CASSEVESGGSGYTF
TRBJ1-3 TRBV6-1 . . TGTGCCAGCAGTGAAGTACAGGTCTCTGGAAACACCATATATTTT CASSEVQVSGNTIYF
TRBJ2-7 TRBV10-1 . TRBD1 TGCGCCAGCAGCGGACAGGACTCTATCGAGCAGTACTTC CASSGQDSIEQYF
TRBJ2-1 TRBV14 . . TGTGCCAGCAGTCGCGGGGACGTCTCCTACAATGAGCAGTTCTTC CASSRGDVSYNEQFF
TRBJ2-1 TRBV5-4 . . TGTGCCAGCAGCTCGCCGGGACCCGGGGCTTTCAATGAGCAGTTCTTC CASSSPGPGAFNEQFF
TRBJ2-7 TRBV19 . . TGTGCCAGTAGTATAGAAGGAGGACAGAGACCCTACGAGCAGTACTTC CASSIEGGQRPYEQYF
TRBJ2-1 TRBV6-1 . TRBD2 TGTGCCAGCAGTGCTGTGAGCGGGGGCATCGATGAGCAGTTCTTC CASSAVSGGIDEQFF
TRBJ2-1 TRBV10-1 . TRBD2 TGCGCCAGCGTGGGACTAGCGGGCAATGAGCAGTTCTTC CASVGLAGNEQFF
TRBJ1-6 TRBV19 . . TGTGCCAGTACGCCCGGACCGTTCTATAATTCACCCCTCCACTTT CASTPGPFYNSPLHF
TRBJ1-1 TRBV6-1 . . TGTGCCAGCAGTGATCGGAGGGCTGGGAACACTGAAGCTTTCTTT CASSDRRAGNTEAFF
TRBJ2-6 TRBV19 . . TGTGCCAGTATTGGGGCTGGGGCCAACGTCCTGACTTTC CASIGAGANVLTF
TRBJ1-1 TRBV25-1 . . TGTGCCAGCAGGTCCTATACTGAAGCTTTCTTT CASRSYTEAFF
TRBJ1-2 TRBV9 . . TGTGCCAGCAGCGTAGTGAGAGGGTCGAACTATGGCTACACCTTC CASSVVRGSNYGYTF
TRBJ1-1 TRBV19 . . TGTGCCAGCGATGAACGGGGGAACACTGAAGCTTTCTTT CASDERGNTEAFF
TRBJ2-7 TRBV6-1 . TRBD1 TGTGCCAGCAGTGTTGAGGACAGGGGAAGGCCCTACGAGCAGTACTTC CASSVEDRGRPYEQYF
TRBJ2-7 TRBV7-9 . . TGTGCCAGCAGCTTCCGCCCTCCCTACGAGCAGTACTTC CASSFRPPYEQYF
TRBJ2-1 TRBV19 . TRBD2 TGTGCCAGTAGTACGCATAGGCGCGGGGGGGCCCCTGAGCAGTTCTTC CASSTHRRGGAPEQFF